This T cell receptor beta chain was recorded in a study of OX40 agonist ivuxolimab in advanced cancers. About the study: Intravenous ivuxolimab at 0.01 to 10 mg/kg was given to patients every 2 weeks. Partial responses were observed in three patients, of whom one had hepatocellular carcinoma and two had cutaneous melanoma. Study results and limitations: Antigen specificity of clonally expanded peripheral T cells was not established.

Germline V gives CDR1 WSHSY, CDR2 SAAADI. V gave up 6 bases and J gave up 2 bases; unmatched junction bases: 13. This CDR3 is built from 18 residues. Comment on this clone: Its antigen remains unidentified.

Method: immunoSEQ multiplex PCR; TCRdb's copy keeps in-frame clones and lacks some. Among about 40,000 clones, more than 85% were seen once, and the ten largest hold 0.45% to 0.65%. This specimen was CD4+ or CD8+ T cells sorted from blood, taken in a trial of the OX40 agonist ivuxolimab. V and J are TRBV10-2 and TRBJ2-5; TRBD2 agrees at 12 bases. This TCR was sampled from an adult with an advanced solid tumor such as melanoma, head and neck, liver or kidney cancer. In nucleotides, the CDR3 is TGCGCCAGCAGCGCCGGGACTAGCGGGTTGGGCTTACAAGAGACCCAGTACTTC. This encodes CASSAGTSGLGLQETQYF.